Following are 30 T cell receptor beta chains from one sample sequenced in a study of beta chain features in type 1 diabetes. Sequenced material consisted of expressed TCRB transcripts (all of the isolated RNA was reverse transcribed). This table comes from immunoSEQ multiplex PCR, and its TCRdb copy is limited to in-frame clones, with some not included. The sample lists approximately 160,000 clones, less than 9.5% occurring once. The material sequenced was central memory CD4+ T cells from blood. The receptors come from a woman aged 18-35 years in good health.

The rearrangement joins TRBV14 to TRBJ2-4, with D maybe TRBD1 (6 bases). Deletions cut 4 bases from V and 2 bases from J, with 12 bases between. This CDR3 spans 15 amino acids. The germline V gene has CDR1 SGHDN and CDR2 FVKESK. DNA for the CDR3: TGTGCCAGCAGCCCCAGGACAGTTTCCAAAAACATTCAGTACTTC. Encoded protein: CASSPRTVSKNIQYF. Drawing the rest from reference TRBV14 and TRBJ2-4, the complete variable domain is EAGVTQFPSHSVIEKGQTVTLRCDPISGHDNLYWYRRVMGKEIKFLLHFVKESKQDESGMPNNRFLAERTGGTYSTLKVQPAELEDSGVYFCASSPRTVSKNIQYFGAGTRLSVL.

This clone was seen a handful of times. The chain is built from TRBV11-2 and TRBJ2-3; perhaps TRBD2 as D (5 bases). Trimming took off 6 bases at V and 6 bases at J, with 22 bases between the two ends. This CDR3 is built from 16 residues. Germline values: CDR1 SGHAT, CDR2 FQNNGV. CDR3 residues: CASSNPRTWLGDTQYF. DNA for the CDR3: TGTGCCAGCAGTAATCCTCGGACTTGGCTGGGTGATACGCAGTATTTT.

The rearrangement links TRBV7-8 to TRBJ2-5; TRBD1 matches at 7 bases. The CDR3 is 15 residues long. J was trimmed by 3 bases and V by 5 bases; bases with no gene match: 9. Germline loops: CDR1 SGHVS, CDR2 FQNEAQ. As DNA, the CDR3 is TGTGCCAGCAGCGCGCCTACCGGGACAGAAGAGACCCAGTACTTC. Its protein product is CASSAPTGTEETQYF.

Only a few counts were recorded for this clone. This chain uses TRBV11-2 with TRBJ2-7; 11 nucleotides align to TRBD2. This CDR3 comprises 15 residues. Per germline, CDR1 SGHAT and CDR2 FQNNGV. V was pared by 5 bases and J by 4 bases, with 7 bases of the junction left unmatched. The CDR3 region is CASSPPTSGNYEQYF. CDR3 nucleotides: TGTGCCAGCAGCCCACCGACTAGCGGGAATTACGAGCAGTACTTC.

This clone was found a few times. V gene TRBV30 combines with J gene TRBJ2-3; no firm D call. The germline V and J ends were trimmed by 4 bases and 0 bases, with 5 bases remaining between them. Looked up from germline, CDR1 is GTSNPN and CDR2 is SVGIG (reference sequence). The CDR3 sequence is 12 residues long. The DNA for the CDR3 is TGTGCCTGGACCGAGAGCACAGATACGCAGTATTTT. Encoded protein: CAWTESTDTQYF.

This clone has ten or more counts. The chain employs TRBV20-1 and TRBJ1-2, with 7 bases aligning to TRBD1. Per the germline V gene, CDR1 is DFQATT and CDR2 is SNEGSKA (reference sequence). The CDR3 sequence is 11 residues long. Trimming cost V 7 bases and J 8 bases; bases outside gene matches: 7. CDR3 region: CSGDSLEGYTF. The CDR3 DNA sequence: TGCAGTGGGGACAGCCTCGAGGGCTACACCTTC.

This clone was picked up a small number of times. This chain links TRBV7-9 with TRBJ1-2; 8 bases align to TRBD1. The CDR3 runs to 14 residues. V was pared by 5 bases and J by 3 bases, with 5 bases of the junction left unmatched. From germline, CDR1 is SEHNR and CDR2 FQNEAQ (reference sequence). As DNA, the CDR3 is TGTGCCAGCAGCCCACAGGGGGGGTACTATGGCTACACCTTC. Its translation is CASSPQGGYYGYTF.

This clone occurred a few times. The chain couples TRBV5-1 to TRBJ2-2, with D perhaps matching TRBD2 (6 bases). The germline gives CDR1 SGHRS, CDR2 YFSETQ. The V end lost 0 bases, the J end lost 1 base, and 10 bases lay between the germline ends. The CDR3 consists of 16 residues. The CDR3 DNA follows: TGCGCCAGCAGCTTGGTGGCTAGCGAGAACACCGGGGAGCTGTTTTTT. This gives the protein CASSLVASENTGELFF.

This clone was observed a handful of times. Here the CDR3 reads CASNTTRTGWYEQYF. CDR3 in DNA: TGTGCCAGCAACACAACTAGGACAGGGTGGTACGAGCAGTACTTC. The rearrangement joins TRBV11-2 to TRBJ2-7; 8 positions agree with TRBD1. Germline lookup yields CDR1 SGHAT and CDR2 FQNNGV. V gave up 7 bases and J gave up 4 bases; unmatched junction bases: 12. This CDR3 has 15 amino acids. Looking up the rest from reference TRBV11-2 and TRBJ2-7 gives the full variable domain: EAGVAQSPRYKIIEKRQSVAFWCNPISGHATLYWYQQILGQGPKLLIQFQNNGVVDDSQLPKDRFSAERLKGVDSTLKIQPAKLEDSAVYLCASNTTRTGWYEQYFGPGTRLTVT.

The J gene is TRBJ2-1, the V gene TRBV14; TRBD2 matches 8 bases. This CDR3 contains 18 residues. Germline trimming cut 1 base from V and 2 bases from J; bases unmatched to any gene: 10. Germline-derived CDR1 and CDR2 are SGHDN and FVKESK. This chain's CDR3 is CASSQVGSGRGAYNEQFF. The CDR3 nucleotides are TGTGCCAGCAGCCAAGTAGGGAGCGGGAGAGGGGCCTACAATGAGCAGTTCTTC.

The genes are TRBV30 and TRBJ2-1; 9 nucleotides agree with TRBD2. V shed 0 bases, J shed 14 bases, and the junction held 11 bases outside the gene matches. The CDR3 sequence is 14 residues long. CDR1 is GTSNPN and CDR2 is SVGIG in the germline V gene (reference sequence). The CDR3 DNA is TGTGCCTGGAGTGTTCGCTCCGCGGGGGGGCGGAAGTTCTTC. This gives the protein CAWSVRSAGGRKFF.

This clone was seen more than once but under ten times. V and J are TRBV7-9 and TRBJ2-3; 12 positions agree with TRBD2. V shed 1 base, J shed 5 bases, and the junction held 7 bases outside the gene matches. Germline V gene lookup returns CDR1 SEHNR and CDR2 FQNEAQ (reference sequence). The CDR3 length is 17 residues. In DNA, the CDR3 is TGTGCCAGCAGCTTAGTTCCTAGCGGGGGGGTCGGAGATACGCAGTATTTT. Its translation: CASSLVPSGGVGDTQYF.

The chain is built from TRBV7-9 and TRBJ1-2; 7 bases are a match to TRBD1. V lost 5 bases and J lost 6; bases outside the gene matches: 3. The V gene's germline CDR1 is SEHNR and CDR2 FQNEAQ (reference sequence). The CDR3 has 12 residues. CDR3 residues: CASSQTGDGYTF. CDR3 DNA sequence: TGTGCCAGCAGCCAAACAGGGGATGGCTACACCTTC.

CDR3 nucleotide sequence: TGTGCCAGCAGCATCCCGAGGGGGTGGGAGACCCAGTACTTC. Protein: CASSIPRGWETQYF. The chain joins TRBV28 to TRBJ2-5; D is perhaps TRBD1 (6 bases). CDR1 is MDHEN, CDR2 SYDVKM, per germline. Trimming pared 6 bases from V and 5 bases from J, leaving 16 bases between. The CDR3 runs 14 residues.

This clone was seen only a few times. CDR3 nucleotide sequence: TGTGCCTGGACACAGGGGTCTGGGGCCAACGTCCTGACTTTC. Its protein is CAWTQGSGANVLTF. This rearrangement joins TRBV30 to TRBJ2-6; 7 nucleotides match TRBD1. V shed 4 bases and J 1 base; nucleotides not matched to a gene: 1. This CDR3 region has 14 residues. Germline V gene data show CDR1 as GTSNPN and CDR2 as SVGIG (reference sequence).

This clone has just a few counts. Here the CDR3 reads CATSVWGGGYTF. The CDR3 bases are TGTGCCACCAGCGTGTGGGGGGGTGGCTACACCTTC. The gene calls are TRBV15 and TRBJ1-2; D is possibly TRBD1 (5 bases). CDR3 size: 12 residues. Between the trimmed V and J ends, which lost 5 bases and 7 bases, there was a span of 11 bases. The V gene's germline CDR1 is LNHNV and CDR2 YYDKDF (reference sequence).

The gene calls are TRBV7-2 and TRBJ1-2, with TRBD1 as a possible D gene (5 bases). The length of the CDR3 is 14 residues. V shed 1 base and J shed 7 bases, with 13 bases lying between them. The V gene's germline CDR1 is SGHTA and CDR2 FQGNSA. The CDR3 nucleotides read TGTGCCAGCAGCTTAGACAGGTTGGGAAGTGGCTACACCTTC. Its translation is CASSLDRLGSGYTF.

This chain links TRBV19 with TRBJ2-1; D possibly corresponds to TRBD2 (7 bases). CDR1 is LNHDA and CDR2 is SQIVND in the germline V gene (reference sequence). The CDR3 sequence is 13 residues long. With 4 bases removed from V and 7 bases from J, the gap between germline ends came to 11 bases. The CDR3 DNA reads as TGTGCCAGTAGTACGGGGGGCTGGAATGAGCAGTTCTTC. Encoded protein: CASSTGGWNEQFF.

The rearrangement uses TRBV9 and TRBJ1-3, with a possible D match to TRBD1 (6 bases). CDR1 and CDR2 from the germline V gene are SGDLS and YYNGEE. This CDR3 has 18 amino acids. The germline V and J ends were trimmed by 0 bases and 0 bases, with 16 bases remaining between them. In nucleotides, the CDR3 is TGTGCCAGCAGCGTAGATCCTCGACAGGAGCGCTCTGGAAACACCATATATTTT. It specifies CASSVDPRQERSGNTIYF.

V usage is TRBV4-2 and J usage is TRBJ1-2; D unclear. Per the germline V gene, CDR1 is LGHNA and CDR2 is YNFKEQ. Trimming cost V 0 bases and J 4 bases, with 9 bases left between them. This CDR3 is built from 14 residues. This CDR3 is CASSQDGSAYGYTF. The CDR3 DNA follows: TGTGCCAGCAGCCAAGACGGGTCAGCCTATGGCTACACCTTC.

This clone was seen more than once but under ten times. The chain carries TRBV6-6 and TRBJ2-7; TRBD2 aligns across 13 bases. This CDR3 has 16 amino acids. J was trimmed by 1 base and V by 5 bases; bases with no gene match: 5. Germline V gives CDR1 MNHNY, CDR2 SVGAGI (reference sequence). CDR3 region: CASSPGTSGVSYEQYF. Written as DNA, the CDR3 is TGTGCCAGCAGTCCGGGGACTAGCGGGGTTTCCTACGAGCAGTACTTC.

The chain combines TRBV4-2 with TRBJ2-3; 9 positions agree with TRBD2. Germline V gene data show CDR1 as LGHNA and CDR2 as YNFKEQ. There are 16 residues in the CDR3. J lost 2 bases, V lost 0 bases, and 3 bases had no gene match. CDR3 bases: TGTGCCAGCAGCCAAGAGGAGCGGGGGGCCACAGATACGCAGTATTTT. Protein sequence: CASSQEERGATDTQYF.

This clone was observed a few times. At one of its ends the junction is not consistent with the germline gene, which may arise from a read error. V is TRBV5-4 and J is TRBJ1-6; 8 nucleotides match TRBD1. The CDR3 runs to 16 residues. Germline V gives CDR1 SGHNT, CDR2 YYREEE (reference sequence). The CDR3 DNA is TGCGCCAGCAGCCGAGACAGGGGTGGCAATAATTCACCCCTCCACTTT. Translating gives CASSRDRGGNNSPLHF.

About this clone itself: The junction does not match germline at one end; this may be a read error. The same CDR3 arises from other DNA sequences in this sample as well. V usage is TRBV4-1 and J usage is TRBJ1-4; D may be TRBD1 (5 bases). The CDR3 has 16 residues. Germline CDR1 is MGHRA and CDR2 is YSYEKL. The CDR3 coding sequence is TGTGCCAGCAGCCAAGCATCGGGGGCAACTAATGAAAAACTGTTTTTT. Residues: CASSQASGATNEKLFF.

This clone was counted only a few times. The chain has TRBV4-1 and TRBJ1-4; no reliable D call. Trimming removed 2 bases from V and 4 bases from J, with 11 bases in between. Germline V gene lookup returns CDR1 MGHRA and CDR2 YSYEKL. The CDR3 contains 15 residues. CDR3 sequence (DNA): TGCGCCAGCAGCCAAAGTGGCGGTAATAATGAAAAACTGTTTTTT. Translation: CASSQSGGNNEKLFF.

The gene calls are TRBV5-8 and TRBJ1-2; possibly TRBD1 for D (6 bases). Germline V gives CDR1 SGHTS, CDR2 YDEGEE. CDR3 length equals 16 residues. V was shortened by 0 bases and J by 0 bases, with 12 bases between the two germline ends. CDR3 region: CASSLEGVRANYGYTF. In DNA form, the CDR3 reads TGTGCCAGCAGCTTGGAGGGGGTGAGAGCTAACTATGGCTACACCTTC. The whole variable domain, filled in from reference TRBV5-8 and TRBJ1-2, reads EAGVTQSPTHLIKTRGQQATLRCSPISGHTSVYWYQQALGLGLQFLLWYDEGEERNRGNFPPRFSGRQFPNYSSELNVNALELEDSALYLCASSLEGVRANYGYTFGSGTRLTVV.

This chain connects TRBV7-9 to TRBJ2-7; TRBD1 aligns across 8 bases. This CDR3 is built from 15 residues. Per the germline V gene, CDR1 is SEHNR and CDR2 is FQNEAQ (reference sequence). V trimming: 1 base; J trimming: 0 bases; junction bases outside the gene matches: 2. DNA for the CDR3: TGTGCCAGCAGCTTAGGGACAGGGAACTCCTACGAGCAGTACTTC. This translates into CASSLGTGNSYEQYF.

This chain uses TRBV30 with TRBJ1-2, with D possibly matching TRBD1 (6 bases). CDR1 GTSNPN and CDR2 SVGIG come from the germline V gene (reference sequence). The CDR3 has 12 residues. Trimming removed 5 bases from V and 3 bases from J, with 10 bases in between. In nucleotides, the CDR3 is TGTGCCTGGGGAAGACAGGACTATGGCTACACCTTC. Translation: CAWGRQDYGYTF.

The chain combines TRBV5-1 with TRBJ2-1; no reliable D call. Germline V gene lookup returns CDR1 SGHRS and CDR2 YFSETQ. V lost 1 base and J 5 bases, leaving 7 bases between the germline ends. CDR3 length: 13 amino acids. CDR3 in amino acids: CASSLNSNNEQFF. DNA of the CDR3: TGCGCCAGCAGCTTGAACAGCAACAATGAGCAGTTCTTC.

The gene calls are TRBV25-1 and TRBJ2-1, with TRBD2 matching 10 bases. Germline V gene sequence: CDR1 MGHDK, CDR2 SYGVNS. Losses at the gene ends were 8 bases for V and 8 bases for J; bases not matched to a gene: 6. This CDR3 is 13 amino acids long. The chain's CDR3 is CASRTSGRYEQFF. CDR3 nucleotides: TGTGCCAGCCGGACTAGCGGAAGATATGAGCAGTTCTTC.